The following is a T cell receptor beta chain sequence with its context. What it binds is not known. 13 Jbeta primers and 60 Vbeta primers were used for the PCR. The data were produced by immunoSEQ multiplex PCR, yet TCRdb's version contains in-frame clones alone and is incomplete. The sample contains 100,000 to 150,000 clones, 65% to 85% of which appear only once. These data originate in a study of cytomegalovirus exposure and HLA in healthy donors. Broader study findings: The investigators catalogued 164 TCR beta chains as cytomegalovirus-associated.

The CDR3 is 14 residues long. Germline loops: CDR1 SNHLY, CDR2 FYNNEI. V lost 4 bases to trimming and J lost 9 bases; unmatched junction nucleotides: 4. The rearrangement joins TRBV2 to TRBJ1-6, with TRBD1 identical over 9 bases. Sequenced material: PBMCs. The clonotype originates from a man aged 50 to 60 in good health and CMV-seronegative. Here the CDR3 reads CASSGGQGSSPLHF. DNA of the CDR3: TGTGCCAGCAGTGGGGGACAGGGCTCTTCACCCCTCCACTTT.